These T cell receptor beta chains were read from a single sample in a study of Ad26.COV2.S vaccination and SARS-CoV-2 variants. Some clones are missing from TCRdb's copy, which holds only in-frame ones; the method was immunoSEQ multiplex PCR. Among approximately 450,000 clones listed, 80% to 95% were seen once. The input for sequencing was peripheral blood, taken in a trial of Ad26.COV2.S vaccine versus placebo. These receptors came from a person between 18 and 65 years old who received the Ad26.COV2.S COVID-19 vaccine or a placebo. CDR3s include the opening cysteine and the closing phenylalanine or tryptophan. Fields, in order: CDR3 length, J gene, D gene, clone size, V gene, CDR3 DNA, CDR3 protein. The D gene is left open where the match is weak. Not all rows give a size; the values are once, few, many and, for expanded clones, a class.

len: 16; j_gene: TRBJ2-3; d_gene: TRBD1; abundance: .; v_gene: TRBV9; CDR3nt: TGTGCCAGCAGCGTAGTTCCGGGACAGGGGGCAGATACGCAGTATTTT; CDR3aa: CASSVVPGQGADTQYF
len: 15; j_gene: TRBJ2-1; d_gene: TRBD2; abundance: .; v_gene: TRBV7-9; CDR3nt: TGTGCCAGCAGCCTCGGACTAGCGGGAGGGCATGAGCAGTTCTTC; CDR3aa: CASSLGLAGGHEQFF
len: 12; j_gene: TRBJ1-2; d_gene: .; abundance: .; v_gene: TRBV10-3; CDR3nt: TGTGCCATCAGGACAGAGACCTATGGCTACACCTTC; CDR3aa: CAIRTETYGYTF
len: 18; j_gene: TRBJ2-7; d_gene: TRBD1; abundance: .; v_gene: TRBV2; CDR3nt: TGTGCCAGCAGTGAAGCACCCCCAGACAGGGGCCTCTCCTACGAGCAGTACTTC; CDR3aa: CASSEAPPDRGLSYEQYF
len: 15; j_gene: TRBJ1-5; d_gene: TRBD1; abundance: .; v_gene: TRBV2; CDR3nt: TGTGCCAGCAGTGGGGACAGAAAAGGCAATCAGCCCCAGCATTTT; CDR3aa: CASSGDRKGNQPQHF
len: 15; j_gene: TRBJ2-1; d_gene: .; abundance: .; v_gene: TRBV5-1; CDR3nt: TGCGCCAGCAGCTTGGCGATGGGAGTCTACAATGAGCAGTTCTTC; CDR3aa: CASSLAMGVYNEQFF
len: 11; j_gene: TRBJ2-1; d_gene: .; abundance: .; v_gene: TRBV29-1; CDR3nt: TGCAGCGCTGGGGTGTCCAATGAGCAGTTCTTC; CDR3aa: CSAGVSNEQFF
len: 17; j_gene: TRBJ2-3; d_gene: TRBD2; abundance: once; v_gene: TRBV12-5; CDR3nt: TGTGCTAGTGGTTTGGCTGTTCTAGCGGGAGCCACAGATACGCAGTATTTT; CDR3aa: CASGLAVLAGATDTQYF
len: 13; j_gene: TRBJ1-1; d_gene: TRBD1; abundance: few; v_gene: TRBV6-5; CDR3nt: TGTGCCAGCAGTTACTCCGGACAGGGACAACCTTTCTTT; CDR3aa: CASSYSGQGQPFF
len: 16; j_gene: TRBJ1-5; d_gene: .; abundance: .; v_gene: TRBV15; CDR3nt: TGTGCCACCAGCAGAGTATCCGGGACATTAAATCAGCCCCAGCATTTT; CDR3aa: CATSRVSGTLNQPQHF
len: 12; j_gene: TRBJ2-3; d_gene: .; abundance: .; v_gene: TRBV29-1; CDR3nt: TGCAGCGTTGAGCAGGGTATGGGTACGCAGTATTTT; CDR3aa: CSVEQGMGTQYF
len: 13; j_gene: TRBJ1-5; d_gene: .; abundance: few; v_gene: TRBV12-3/TRBV12-4; CDR3nt: TGTGCCAGCAGATTACAGGTCAATCAGCCCCAGCATTTT; CDR3aa: CASRLQVNQPQHF
len: 14; j_gene: TRBJ2-1; d_gene: TRBD2; abundance: .; v_gene: TRBV2; CDR3nt: TGTGCCAGCACCGGACTAGCGGGAGGACAAGAGCAGTTCTTC; CDR3aa: CASTGLAGGQEQFF
len: 16; j_gene: TRBJ2-5; d_gene: .; abundance: .; v_gene: TRBV7-9; CDR3nt: TGTGCCAGCAGCTTAGCGCTCGGGGGAGTCTATGAGACCCAGTACTTC; CDR3aa: CASSLALGGVYETQYF
len: 17; j_gene: TRBJ2-2; d_gene: TRBD2; abundance: .; v_gene: TRBV15; CDR3nt: TGTGCCACCAGCAAGGGAACGGGGGGTTCATTGATCGGGGAGCTGTTTTTT; CDR3aa: CATSKGTGGSLIGELFF
len: 14; j_gene: TRBJ1-5; d_gene: .; abundance: .; v_gene: TRBV18; CDR3nt: TGTGCCAGCTCACCCCGGACCGGGGATCAGCCCCAGCATTTT; CDR3aa: CASSPRTGDQPQHF
len: 18; j_gene: TRBJ1-5; d_gene: .; abundance: .; v_gene: TRBV10-1; CDR3nt: TGCGCCAGCAGTGAGGTTTCGAGGGGCCGGCCCTACAATCAGCCCCAGCATTTT; CDR3aa: CASSEVSRGRPYNQPQHF
len: 17; j_gene: TRBJ2-3; d_gene: TRBD2; abundance: .; v_gene: TRBV11-2; CDR3nt: TGTGCCAGCAGGCCGCGGTGGTTAGCGGGGGGGACAGATACGCAGTATTTT; CDR3aa: CASRPRWLAGGTDTQYF
len: 14; j_gene: TRBJ1-1; d_gene: .; abundance: .; v_gene: TRBV18; CDR3nt: TGTGCCAGCTCAATCGGGACGTTGAACACTGAAGCTTTCTTT; CDR3aa: CASSIGTLNTEAFF
len: 15; j_gene: TRBJ2-3; d_gene: .; abundance: few; v_gene: TRBV6-4; CDR3nt: TGTGCCAGCAGTGCCGAGGCTATCGGCACAGATACGCAGTATTTT; CDR3aa: CASSAEAIGTDTQYF
len: 15; j_gene: TRBJ2-3; d_gene: .; abundance: .; v_gene: TRBV10-3; CDR3nt: TGTGCCATCAGTGGTGTTTGGGAGAGCACAGATACGCAGTATTTT; CDR3aa: CAISGVWESTDTQYF
len: 15; j_gene: TRBJ2-1; d_gene: TRBD1; abundance: .; v_gene: TRBV6-5; CDR3nt: TGTGCCAGCAGTTCCGGCCGGGACAGGGGCCTGAAGAAGTTCTTC; CDR3aa: CASSSGRDRGLKKFF
len: 16; j_gene: TRBJ2-6; d_gene: .; abundance: .; v_gene: TRBV7-2; CDR3nt: TGTGCCAGCAGCCCAAAAGGGACTCTGGGGGCCAACGTCCTGACTTTC; CDR3aa: CASSPKGTLGANVLTF
len: 12; j_gene: TRBJ2-3; d_gene: .; abundance: .; v_gene: TRBV6-2/TRBV6-3; CDR3nt: TGTGCCAGCAGTCCCAACACAGATACGCAGTATTTT; CDR3aa: CASSPNTDTQYF
len: 11; j_gene: TRBJ2-1; d_gene: .; abundance: .; v_gene: TRBV20-1; CDR3nt: TGCAGTGCTAGCGCCTACAATGAGCAGTTCTTC; CDR3aa: CSASAYNEQFF
len: 15; j_gene: TRBJ2-2; d_gene: .; abundance: .; v_gene: TRBV11-3; CDR3nt: TGTGCCAGCAGCTTAGAACCAGGGGACACCGGGGAGCTGTTTTTT; CDR3aa: CASSLEPGDTGELFF
len: 13; j_gene: TRBJ2-3; d_gene: .; abundance: .; v_gene: TRBV28; CDR3nt: TGTGCCAGCAGTTTTAGTCTTCCGGGTACGCAGTATTTT; CDR3aa: CASSFSLPGTQYF
len: 15; j_gene: TRBJ2-1; d_gene: TRBD2; abundance: .; v_gene: TRBV7-3; CDR3nt: TGTGCCAGCAGCCGGACTAGCGGTTCCTACAATGAGCAGTTCTTC; CDR3aa: CASSRTSGSYNEQFF
len: 17; j_gene: TRBJ2-7; d_gene: TRBD2; abundance: .; v_gene: TRBV5-6; CDR3nt: TGTGCCAGCAGCTTGAGACTAGCGCAATTAAGCTCCTACGAGCAGTACTTC; CDR3aa: CASSLRLAQLSSYEQYF
len: 14; j_gene: TRBJ1-1; d_gene: .; abundance: once; v_gene: TRBV29-1; CDR3nt: TGCAGCGTTAGGTCCCTAGGGGTGAACACTGAAGCTTTCTTT; CDR3aa: CSVRSLGVNTEAFF
len: 17; j_gene: TRBJ2-3; d_gene: .; abundance: .; v_gene: TRBV7-8; CDR3nt: TGTGCCAGCAGCCTTCCGACCGGGACCTCTTCTACAGATACGCAGTATTTT; CDR3aa: CASSLPTGTSSTDTQYF
len: 15; j_gene: TRBJ2-1; d_gene: TRBD2; abundance: .; v_gene: TRBV6-2/TRBV6-3; CDR3nt: TGTGCCAGCAGTTACGGACTAGCGGGAAGGTATGAGCAGTTCTTC; CDR3aa: CASSYGLAGRYEQFF
len: 14; j_gene: TRBJ2-7; d_gene: .; abundance: .; v_gene: TRBV4-1; CDR3nt: TGCGCCAGCAGCCAAGTAATATTAACGGGGGAGCAGTACTTC; CDR3aa: CASSQVILTGEQYF
len: 14; j_gene: TRBJ2-5; d_gene: .; abundance: .; v_gene: TRBV15; CDR3nt: TGTGCCACCAGCAGAGATGAGGCCCAAGAGACCCAGTACTTC; CDR3aa: CATSRDEAQETQYF
len: 16; j_gene: TRBJ2-2; d_gene: TRBD2; abundance: .; v_gene: TRBV27; CDR3nt: TGTGCCAGCAGTTTAACAGCGGGAGTGAACACCGGGGAGCTGTTTTTT; CDR3aa: CASSLTAGVNTGELFF
len: 15; j_gene: TRBJ2-1; d_gene: .; abundance: .; v_gene: TRBV27; CDR3nt: TGTGCCAGCAGTTCTTCCCGGGAGCTTGGGCCTGAGCAGTTCTTC; CDR3aa: CASSSSRELGPEQFF
len: 15; j_gene: TRBJ2-1; d_gene: .; abundance: .; v_gene: TRBV20-1; CDR3nt: TGCAGTGCTAGTCTAGCCCGGGCGGCCTACAATGAGCAGTTCTTC; CDR3aa: CSASLARAAYNEQFF
len: 18; j_gene: TRBJ1-6; d_gene: .; abundance: .; v_gene: TRBV4-3; CDR3nt: TGCGCCAGCAGCCAAGTGAGAGCCGGGACCGAAGCTAATTCACCCCTCCACTTT; CDR3aa: CASSQVRAGTEANSPLHF